A selection of T cell receptor beta chains follows, all from one sample in a study of T cell responses to AZD1222 COVID-19 vaccine. Here immunoSEQ multiplex PCR was the method, and the copy in TCRdb shows in-frame clones only, minus some. Of fewer than 150,000 clones listed, 80% to 90% are singletons. Sequenced here: peripheral blood, sampled 28 days after the second AZD1222 dose. The source of these receptors is an adult who received the AZD1222 COVID-19 vaccine. The CDR3 runs from the conserved cysteine through the conserved F or W. The D gene is left open where the match is weak. Size values are once, few and many counts, or a class for expanded clones, and some rows have none.

clone_size d_call j_call v_call cdr3_aa cdr3_nt
NA TRBD2 TRBJ2-4 TRBV3-1/TRBV3-2 CASSQDASGSKGNIQYF TGTGCCAGCAGCCAAGATGCTAGCGGGAGCAAGGGAAACATTCAGTACTTC
NA NA TRBJ2-3 TRBV6-5 CAGRTVLGEDTQYF TGTGCCGGCAGGACAGTATTAGGTGAAGATACGCAGTATTTT
NA NA TRBJ1-6 TRBV18 CASSPIGSAPRDSPLHF TGTGCCAGCTCACCCATAGGGAGCGCTCCCCGGGATTCACCCCTCCACTTT
NA NA TRBJ2-7 TRBV6-5 CASRTQSYSSYEQYF TGTGCCAGCAGGACACAGTCCTACTCTTCCTACGAGCAGTACTTC
NA TRBD2 TRBJ2-1 TRBV27 CASSLLADLDNEQFF TGTGCCAGCAGTTTACTAGCGGATTTGGACAATGAGCAGTTCTTC
NA TRBD1 TRBJ1-6 TRBV2 CASRGQGSYNSPLHF TGTGCCAGCAGGGGACAGGGCTCCTATAATTCACCCCTCCACTTT
once NA TRBJ2-4 TRBV19 CASRSAGLAKNIQYF TGTGCCAGTAGATCCGCAGGGCTAGCCAAAAACATTCAGTACTTC
NA NA TRBJ2-1 TRBV21-1 CASTAILQFF TGTGCCAGCACCGCAATTCTGCAGTTCTTC
NA TRBD2 TRBJ2-7 TRBV6-5 CASTTAHGGSYEQYF TGTGCCAGCACAACTGCCCACGGGGGGTCCTACGAGCAGTACTTC
NA NA TRBJ1-1 TRBV11-1 CASSLHGGSTEAFF TGTGCCAGCAGCCTCCATGGAGGGAGCACTGAAGCTTTCTTT
NA TRBD1 TRBJ1-2 TRBV2 CASSIQKGTGGSLTNGYTF TGTGCCAGCAGTATACAAAAGGGGACAGGGGGCTCATTAACTAATGGCTACACCTTC
once TRBD2 TRBJ2-2 TRBV5-1 CASSLEAMSSGWNTGELFF TGCGCCAGCAGCTTGGAGGCAATGTCTAGCGGGTGGAACACCGGGGAGCTGTTTTTT
NA NA TRBJ2-3 TRBV6-8 CASSWCTQYF TGTGCCAGCAGTTGGTGTACGCAGTATTTT
NA TRBD2 TRBJ2-3 TRBV20-1 CSASSLSGSTDTQYF TGCAGTGCTAGTTCCCTTAGCGGGAGCACAGATACGCAGTATTTT
NA TRBD2 TRBJ2-1 TRBV19 CASSIGGSGGFHEQFF TGTGCCAGTAGTATAGGGGGTAGCGGGGGTTTCCATGAGCAGTTCTTC
NA TRBD1 TRBJ2-5 TRBV5-5 CASSQGTALQETQYF TGTGCCAGCAGCCAGGGGACAGCGCTACAAGAGACCCAGTACTTC
NA NA TRBJ1-3 TRBV10-2 CASGDKRGSGNTIYF TGCGCCAGCGGCGATAAGAGGGGCTCTGGAAACACCATATATTTT
few NA TRBJ1-1 TRBV19 CASLDWDTEAFF TGTGCCAGTCTGGACTGGGACACTGAAGCTTTCTTT
NA NA TRBJ1-2 TRBV28 CASSSGGRMNYGYTF TGTGCCAGCAGTTCGGGGGGCAGGATGAACTATGGCTACACCTTC
NA NA TRBJ2-1 TRBV7-2 CASSFLGPSYNEQFF TGTGCCAGCAGCTTTCTAGGGCCGTCCTACAATGAGCAGTTCTTC
NA NA TRBJ2-7 TRBV14 CASSLWESYEQYF TGTGCCAGCAGCCTTTGGGAGTCCTACGAGCAGTACTTC
NA TRBD1 TRBJ1-4 TRBV5-1 CASSLLPGGRTGEREKLFF TGCGCCAGCAGCTTACTCCCCGGGGGTCGAACAGGGGAACGAGAAAAACTGTTTTTT
NA NA TRBJ2-2 TRBV12-5 CASGSSRSVTGELFF TGTGCTAGTGGTTCCAGTAGATCCGTCACCGGGGAGCTGTTTTTT
few NA TRBJ1-2 TRBV4-1 CASSQDPIGRRDYGYTF TGCGCCAGCAGCCAAGATCCGATAGGAAGGCGGGACTATGGCTACACCTTC
NA NA TRBJ2-7 TRBV5-5 CASSLRLASSYEQYF TGTGCCAGCAGCTTAAGGCTAGCGTCCTCCTACGAGCAGTACTTC
NA NA TRBJ2-7 TRBV11-3 CASSLRGSYEQYF TGTGCCAGCAGCTTAAGGGGATCCTACGAGCAGTACTTC
NA NA TRBJ2-1 TRBV2 CASSERSNNEQFF TGTGCCAGCAGTGAAAGATCTAACAATGAGCAGTTCTTC
NA NA TRBJ1-1 TRBV12-3/TRBV12-4 CASSLAPTAEAFF TGTGCCAGCAGTTTAGCCCCGACCGCTGAAGCTTTCTTT
once NA TRBJ2-1 TRBV19 CASSIVRAPYNEQFF TGTGCCAGTAGTATAGTGCGGGCACCCTACAATGAGCAGTTCTTC
NA NA TRBJ1-1 TRBV6-5 CASSRTRGAEAFF TGTGCCAGCAGTCGAACACGGGGGGCTGAAGCTTTCTTT
NA NA TRBJ1-2 TRBV5-4 CASSLGSYGYTF TGTGCCAGCAGCTTGGGGTCTTATGGCTACACCTTC
NA TRBD1 TRBJ1-4 TRBV7-9 CASSLWDSNEKLFF TGTGCCAGCAGCTTATGGGACAGTAATGAAAAACTGTTTTTT
once NA TRBJ1-3 TRBV6-2/TRBV6-3 CASSRSLAGNTIYF TGTGCCAGCAGTCGTTCCTTAGCCGGAAACACCATATATTTT
few TRBD1 TRBJ1-1 TRBV19 CASSGTAFNTEAFF TGTGCCAGTAGCGGGACAGCATTTAACACTGAAGCTTTCTTT
NA NA TRBJ2-3 TRBV7-8 CASSLVGGRGHTQYF TGTGCCAGCAGCTTAGTAGGGGGGAGAGGGCATACGCAGTATTTT
few NA TRBJ1-1 TRBV5-1 CASSLTGNTEAFF TGCGCCAGCAGCTTAACCGGGAACACTGAAGCTTTCTTT
NA TRBD1 TRBJ1-6 TRBV27 CASSFTGGFSPLHF TGTGCCAGCAGTTTCACAGGGGGCTTTTCACCCCTCCACTTT
NA NA TRBJ2-3 TRBV5-6 CASSLISTDTQYF TGTGCCAGCAGCTTGATAAGCACAGATACGCAGTATTTT
once TRBD1 TRBJ1-3 TRBV18 CASSPPGNRGNTIYF TGTGCCAGCTCACCACCCGGGAACAGGGGGAACACCATATATTTT
NA NA TRBJ2-7 TRBV5-4 CASSAGGGEQYF TGTGCCAGCAGCGCAGGGGGGGGCGAGCAGTACTTC
NA NA TRBJ1-4 TRBV28 CASSPYAGSGEKLFF TGTGCCAGCAGTCCCTATGCGGGGAGTGGGGAAAAACTGTTTTTT
NA TRBD2 TRBJ2-7 TRBV15 CATSVGTSTYEQYF TGTGCCACCAGCGTCGGGACTAGCACTTACGAGCAGTACTTC
few NA TRBJ2-2 TRBV7-3 CASSPDRHTGELFF TGTGCCAGCAGCCCGGACAGACACACCGGGGAGCTGTTTTTT
NA TRBD1 TRBJ2-7 TRBV5-1 CASSFSRQGHEQYF TGCGCCAGCAGCTTCTCTCGACAGGGACACGAGCAGTACTTC
NA NA TRBJ2-7 TRBV7-8 CASSRGGGAGEQYF TGTGCCAGCAGCCGAGGAGGGGGGGCCGGCGAGCAGTACTTC
NA NA TRBJ2-5 TRBV30 CAWTSDGKKTQYF TGTGCCTGGACATCAGACGGGAAGAAGACCCAGTACTTC
NA TRBD2 TRBJ2-1 TRBV9 CASTLGGVGEQFF TGTGCCAGCACCCTCGGGGGGGTCGGTGAGCAGTTCTTC
NA NA TRBJ1-4 TRBV19 CASSMSTRQVVNEKLFF TGTGCCAGTAGTATGTCGACGAGACAGGTCGTTAATGAAAAACTGTTTTTT
NA NA TRBJ2-5 TRBV7-9 CASSFTTVQETQYF TGTGCCAGCAGCTTCACTACAGTACAAGAGACCCAGTACTTC
NA NA TRBJ2-7 TRBV9 CASSSAHEQYF TGTGCCAGCAGCTCCGCCCACGAGCAGTACTTC
NA TRBD1 TRBJ2-7 TRBV6-5 CASSYSGGLWNEQYF TGTGCCAGCAGTTACTCAGGGGGCCTCTGGAACGAGCAGTACTTC
few TRBD2 TRBJ2-4 TRBV4-1 CASSHRAGLAKNIQYF TGCGCCAGCAGCCACCGAGCGGGACTAGCCAAAAACATTCAGTACTTC
NA NA TRBJ2-7 TRBV7-6 CASSLYDEDEQYF TGTGCCAGCAGCCTATACGACGAGGACGAGCAGTACTTC